This TCR beta chain was documented in a study of shared clonotypes between healthy human individuals. For the study at large: The study used three CD4 naive, three CD4 memory, two CD8 naive and one CD8 memory plate per donor. Study-wide results and limits: Clonotypes shared by all four donors outscored non-shared clonotypes in generation probability.

This clone was observed once. Its target is not known. CDR1 is SGHDT, CDR2 YYEEEE, per germline. The J segment lost 3 bases and the V segment lost 3 bases, leaving 3 bases of the junction unmatched. CDR3 length equals 15 residues. Profiled with immunoSEQ multiplex PCR; TCRdb holds only in-frame clones, not every one. This table has 2,500,000 or so clones, over 85% appearing once. Donors, healthy HIV-negative adults, lacked recent acute infections or vaccinations. Subsets obtained from CD4+ cells comprised CD45RA+ naive and CD45RA-negative memory cells. This clonotype originated in a man in his late teens or twenties in good health. The rearrangement joins TRBV5-6 to TRBJ1-5, with TRBD1 matching 10 bases. The specimen was naive CD4+ T cells sorted from blood. Subset defined: CD45RA+ positively selected. CDR3 sequence (DNA): TGTGCCAGCAGCTGGACAGGGGGGACCAATCAGCCCCAGCATTTT. Encoded protein: CASSWTGGTNQPQHF.